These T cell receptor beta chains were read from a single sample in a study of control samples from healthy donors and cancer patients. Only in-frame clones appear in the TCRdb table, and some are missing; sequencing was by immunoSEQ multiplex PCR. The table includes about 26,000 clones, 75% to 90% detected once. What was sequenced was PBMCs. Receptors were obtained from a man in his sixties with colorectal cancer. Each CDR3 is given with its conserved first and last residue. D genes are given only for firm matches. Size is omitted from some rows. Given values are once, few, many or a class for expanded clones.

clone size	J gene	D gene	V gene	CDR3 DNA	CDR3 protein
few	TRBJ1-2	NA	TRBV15	TGTGCCACCAGCAGAGCCGGCCAGGCCAACTATGGCTACACCTTC	CATSRAGQANYGYTF
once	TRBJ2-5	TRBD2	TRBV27	TGTGCCAGCAGTCCTAGCGGGGGGGCCAGAGAGACCCAGTACTTC	CASSPSGGARETQYF
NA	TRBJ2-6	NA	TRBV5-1	TGCGCCAGCAGCTTGGTGGCGATCTCTGGGGCCAACGTCCTGACTTTC	CASSLVAISGANVLTF
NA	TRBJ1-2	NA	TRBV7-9	TGTGCCAGCAGCTTAGCCCCGCGGGGGGCGACCTCTCCAGACTATGGCTACACCTTC	CASSLAPRGATSPDYGYTF
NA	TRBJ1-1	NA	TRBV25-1	TGTGCCAGCAGTGTGCCTCTCGGGGAGAACACTGAAGCTTTCTTT	CASSVPLGENTEAFF
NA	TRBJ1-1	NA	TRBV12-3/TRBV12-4	TGTGCCAGCAGGCGGCAGGGGAACACTGAAGCTTTCTTT	CASRRQGNTEAFF
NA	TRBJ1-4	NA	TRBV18	TGTGCCAGCTCACAAGCACAGAGCGAAAAACTGTTTTTT	CASSQAQSEKLFF
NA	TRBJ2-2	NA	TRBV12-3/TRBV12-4	TGTGCCAGCAGCCGTTTGTGGGGGGAGCTGTTTTTT	CASSRLWGELFF
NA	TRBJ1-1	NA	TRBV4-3	TGCGCCAGCAGCCAAGATTTGACGACGAACACTGAAGCTTTCTTT	CASSQDLTTNTEAFF
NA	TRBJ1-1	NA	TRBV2	TGTGCCAGCAGTGATTCGGGGGGAGGAACTGAAGCTTTCTTT	CASSDSGGGTEAFF
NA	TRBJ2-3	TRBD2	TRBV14	TGTGCCAGCAGCACGAGCGGGGCCTTCAGGGATACGCAGTATTTT	CASSTSGAFRDTQYF
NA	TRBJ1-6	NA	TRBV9	TGTGCCAGCAGCGTAGACGCGGGGGGCCCCCTCCACTTT	CASSVDAGGPLHF
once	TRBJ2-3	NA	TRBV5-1	TGCGCCAGCAGCTTGTCCCTAGATTCAGATACGCAGTATTTT	CASSLSLDSDTQYF
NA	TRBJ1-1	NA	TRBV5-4	TGTGCCAGCAGCTTTAGGGTGGGGGCCGAAACTGAAGCTTTCTTT	CASSFRVGAETEAFF
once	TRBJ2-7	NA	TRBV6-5	TGTGCCAGCAGTAGGTGGGGGCAGGGGGGCGAGCAGTACTTC	CASSRWGQGGEQYF
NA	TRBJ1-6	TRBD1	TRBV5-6	TGTGCCAGCAGCTTCAGACAGGGGATATATTCACCCCTCCACTTT	CASSFRQGIYSPLHF
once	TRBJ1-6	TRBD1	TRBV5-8	TGTGCCTCCCATCCGAGGCTGGGACAGTATAATTCACCCCTCCACTTT	CASHPRLGQYNSPLHF
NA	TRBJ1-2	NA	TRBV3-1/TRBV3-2	TGTGCCAGCAGCCAAGATGATCGGAGACAGCACTATGGCTACACCTTC	CASSQDDRRQHYGYTF
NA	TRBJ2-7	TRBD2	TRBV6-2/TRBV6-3	TGTGCCAGCAGTTACTCAATCGGGACTAGCGGGAGGGACGAGCAGTACTTC	CASSYSIGTSGRDEQYF
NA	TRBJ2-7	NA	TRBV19	TGTGCCAGTAGTATAGGACCCGGTGGGTCCTACGAGCAGTACTTC	CASSIGPGGSYEQYF
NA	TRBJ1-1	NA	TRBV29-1	TGCAGCGTAAATAGGGGCACTGAAGCTTTCTTT	CSVNRGTEAFF
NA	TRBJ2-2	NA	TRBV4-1	TGCGCCAGCAGCCAAGTGGGGGAAGGCGGGGAGCTGTTTTTT	CASSQVGEGGELFF
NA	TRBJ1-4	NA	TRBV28	TGTGCCAGCCAAGAAAAGGGGAGGGAAAAACTGTTTTTT	CASQEKGREKLFF
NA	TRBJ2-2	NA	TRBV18	TGTGCCAGCTCACTTTGGGACAAGAACACCGGGGAGCTGTTTTTT	CASSLWDKNTGELFF
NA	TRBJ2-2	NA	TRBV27	TGTGCCAGCAGTTTATGGGGGGCGCGGACCGGGGAGCTGTTTTTT	CASSLWGARTGELFF
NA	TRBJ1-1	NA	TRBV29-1	TGCAGCGCCACTGGGATGCTCGCTACTGAAGCTTTCTTT	CSATGMLATEAFF
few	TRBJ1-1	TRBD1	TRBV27	TGTGCCAGCAGTCCCGGACAGGGGATGGCGAACACTGAAGCTTTCTTT	CASSPGQGMANTEAFF
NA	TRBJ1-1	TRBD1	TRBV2	TGTGCCAGTCAAAGTACAGGGGAAACTGAAGCTTTCTTT	CASQSTGETEAFF
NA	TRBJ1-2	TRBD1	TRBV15	TGTGCCACCAGCAAAAGACAGGGGTTGAACTATGGCTACACCTTC	CATSKRQGLNYGYTF
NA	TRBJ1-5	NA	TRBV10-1	TGCGCCAGCAGCCGCGGACAGCCGAATCAGCCCCAGCATTTT	CASSRGQPNQPQHF
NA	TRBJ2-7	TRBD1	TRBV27	TGTGCCAGCAGCCGACCCTCCGGGACAGGGACCTACGAGCAGTACTTC	CASSRPSGTGTYEQYF
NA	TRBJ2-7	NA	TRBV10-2	TGCGCCAGCAGTGAGTCAGGGGTTAAGCAGTACTTC	CASSESGVKQYF
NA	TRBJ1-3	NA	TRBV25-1	TGTGCCAGCAGTCGGGACACCTTCTCTGGAAACACCATATATTTT	CASSRDTFSGNTIYF
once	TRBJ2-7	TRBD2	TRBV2	TGTGCCAGCAGTAATGCCGGGACTAGCCGCTACGAGCAGTACTTC	CASSNAGTSRYEQYF
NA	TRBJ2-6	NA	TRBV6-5	TGTGCCAGCAGTTACTCTGGGGCCAACGTCCTGACTTTC	CASSYSGANVLTF
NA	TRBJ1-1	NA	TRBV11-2	TGTGCCAGCAGCTTGGCCGGGAGGGCTGAAGCTTTCTTT	CASSLAGRAEAFF
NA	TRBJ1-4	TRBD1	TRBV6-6	TGTGCCAGCATTTTACAGGGGCCGGAATCGGGGAAACTGTTTTTT	CASILQGPESGKLFF
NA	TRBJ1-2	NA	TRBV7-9	TGTGCCAGCAGCTCACGGACCCCCTCCAGGGGCTACACCTTC	CASSSRTPSRGYTF
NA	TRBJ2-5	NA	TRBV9	TGTGCCAGCAGCGCCAGCCAAGAGACCCAGTACTTC	CASSASQETQYF
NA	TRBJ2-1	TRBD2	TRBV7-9	TGTGCCAGCAGCTTTCCGGGACTAGCGGCATACAATGAGCAGTTCTTC	CASSFPGLAAYNEQFF
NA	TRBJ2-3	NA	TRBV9	TGTGCCAGCAGCGTAGATAAGCGGCTCACAGATACGCAGTATTTT	CASSVDKRLTDTQYF
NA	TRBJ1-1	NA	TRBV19	TGTGCCAGTAGTATAGACCGGGACGGCCGAGCTTTCTTT	CASSIDRDGRAFF
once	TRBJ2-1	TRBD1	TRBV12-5	TGTGCTAGTGGCCTCTGGGACAGCTTCAATGAGCAGTTCTTC	CASGLWDSFNEQFF
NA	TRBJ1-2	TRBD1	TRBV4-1	TGCGCCAGCAGCCCTCCCGGGACAGTCTATGGCTACACCTTC	CASSPPGTVYGYTF
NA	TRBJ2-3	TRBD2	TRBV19	TGTGCCAGTACCCCGGGGCTAGCGGTATCAGATACGCAGTATTTT	CASTPGLAVSDTQYF
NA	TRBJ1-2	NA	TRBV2	TGTGCCAACACCCTGGGACGGAACTATGGCTACACCTTC	CANTLGRNYGYTF
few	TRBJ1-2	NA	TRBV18	TGTGCCAGCTCCTCCGTCCGAGAGGTCTCCACTTTC	CASSSVREVSTF
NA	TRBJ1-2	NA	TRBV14	TGTGCCAGCAGCCAAACATACAGGGACGCTAACTATGGCTACACCTTC	CASSQTYRDANYGYTF
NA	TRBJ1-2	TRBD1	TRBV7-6	TGTGCCAGCAGCCCATTCCCGACAGGGGCCGATGCCTATGGCTACACCTTC	CASSPFPTGADAYGYTF
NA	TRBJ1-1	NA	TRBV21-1	TGTGCCAGTACGGAAGGGAACACTGAAGCTTTCTTT	CASTEGNTEAFF
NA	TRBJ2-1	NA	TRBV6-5	TGTGCCAGCAGTATTACTCCCGAGGGCTACAATGAGCAGTTCTTC	CASSITPEGYNEQFF